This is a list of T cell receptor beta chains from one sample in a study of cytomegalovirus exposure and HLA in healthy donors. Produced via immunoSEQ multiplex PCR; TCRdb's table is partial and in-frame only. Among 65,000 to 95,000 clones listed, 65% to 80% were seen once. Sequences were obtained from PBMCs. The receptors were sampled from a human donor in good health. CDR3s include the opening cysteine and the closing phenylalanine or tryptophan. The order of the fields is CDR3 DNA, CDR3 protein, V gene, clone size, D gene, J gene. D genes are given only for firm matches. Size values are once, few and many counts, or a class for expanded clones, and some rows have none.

TGTGCCAGCAGTTACGGGGGGACTGAAGCTTTCTTT CASSYGGTEAFF TRBV6-9 . . TRBJ1-1
TGTGCCAGCAGCTTAGAAGGCGGCTGGGTTTTAAGCAATGAGCAGTTCTTC CASSLEGGWVLSNEQFF TRBV7-8 . . TRBJ2-1
TGTGCCAGCAGCTTAGTGGAGGCCTACGAGCAGTACTTC CASSLVEAYEQYF TRBV7-8 . . TRBJ2-7
TGTGCCAGCAGCTTCCCGGGACTAGCGGCGGAGACCCAGTACTTC CASSFPGLAAETQYF TRBV2 . TRBD2 TRBJ2-5
TGTGCCAGCAGCTTAGTTGTACTAGCGGGGGGAGTGCAGTACTTC CASSLVVLAGGVQYF TRBV7-9 few TRBD2 TRBJ2-7
TGTGCCAGCAGTTCGAAGGGGGCGGGCACAGATACGCAGTATTTT CASSSKGAGTDTQYF TRBV6-1 . TRBD1 TRBJ2-3
TGTGCCAGCAGCTTACGACAGGGGGGTAGAGAGACCCAGTACTTC CASSLRQGGRETQYF TRBV11-2 . TRBD1 TRBJ2-5
TGCGCCAGCAGAAAACAGGGGAGCACAGATACGCAGTATTTT CASRKQGSTDTQYF TRBV5-1 . TRBD1 TRBJ2-3
TGTGCCAGCAGCGTAGTCGACAGGGCCTATTCTAGCACAGATACGCAGTATTTT CASSVVDRAYSSTDTQYF TRBV9 . TRBD1 TRBJ2-3
TGTGCCAGCAGTGACTACAGGGGTCAGCCCCAGCATTTT CASSDYRGQPQHF TRBV2 . TRBD1 TRBJ1-5
TGTGCCAGCTCACCGGTGGCGGGGGTTGAGACCCAGTACTTC CASSPVAGVETQYF TRBV18 . TRBD2 TRBJ2-5
TGTGCCAGCAGTTTATCGGGGGCGGGGGGCAACGAGCAGTACTTC CASSLSGAGGNEQYF TRBV27 . TRBD2 TRBJ2-7
TGTGCCAGCAGCTTATTTGGACAGGGCGGGAACACTGAAGCTTTCTTT CASSLFGQGGNTEAFF TRBV5-4 many TRBD1 TRBJ1-1
TGTGCCAGTAGTCTTCACCCGGCTAGCGGGGGCCTGGCCTACAATGAGCAGTTCTTC CASSLHPASGGLAYNEQFF TRBV19 . TRBD2 TRBJ2-1
TGTGCCAGCAGCTTGAGTTTCTCCTACGAGCAGTACTTC CASSLSFSYEQYF TRBV7-2 . . TRBJ2-7
TGTGCCAGTAGTATGGACAGGGGCCCCTCCGAGCAGTACTTC CASSMDRGPSEQYF TRBV19 . TRBD1 TRBJ2-7
TGTGCCAGCAGCCCACGGGATTCTAGCACAGATACGCAGTATTTT CASSPRDSSTDTQYF TRBV6-1 . . TRBJ2-3
TGCGCCAGCAGCCAAGATCCGTTTCTAGCGGGGGGACCGGACACAGATACGCAGTATTTT CASSQDPFLAGGPDTDTQYF TRBV4-3 . TRBD2 TRBJ2-3
TGTGCCAGTAGTATAACAAGCAATCAGCCCCAGCATTTT CASSITSNQPQHF TRBV19 . . TRBJ1-5
TGCGCCAGCAGCCAATTCCCCGTGGCGCTAGCGGGGGGGCCGGATGGCACCGGGGAGCTGTTTTTT CASSQFPVALAGGPDGTGELFF TRBV5-1 . TRBD2 TRBJ2-2
TGTGCCAGCAGTGAGGCAGCCGGGACATCTCATCTAGCCAAAAACATTCAGTACTTC CASSEAAGTSHLAKNIQYF TRBV6-1 . . TRBJ2-4
TGTGCCAGCAGCTCCGGACAGGGGACCGGGGAGCTGTTTTTT CASSSGQGTGELFF TRBV5-4 . TRBD1 TRBJ2-2
TGTGCCAGCAGTGCTGGGCAGGGCCGGTCACCCCTCCACTTT CASSAGQGRSPLHF TRBV2 . . TRBJ1-6
TGTGCCAGCAGCTTGCTCACAGATACGCAGTATTTT CASSLLTDTQYF TRBV5-4 . . TRBJ2-3
TGTGCCAGCAGCGGGGGACTAGCGGAAGAGACCCAGTACTTC CASSGGLAEETQYF TRBV5-5 once TRBD2 TRBJ2-5
TGTGCCAGCAGCTTAATGGGACAGGTGGGAGAAAAACTGTTTTTT CASSLMGQVGEKLFF TRBV7-9 . TRBD1 TRBJ1-4
TGCGCCAGCAGCTTGGTTCAGGGGGACGGAGCTTTCTTT CASSLVQGDGAFF TRBV5-1 few TRBD1 TRBJ1-1
TGTGCCAGCAGCCTCGACAGTGGGTGGGCTGAAGCTTTCTTT CASSLDSGWAEAFF TRBV7-2 once . TRBJ1-1
TGCGCCAGCAGCGTGGGACACCAATACGAGCAGTACTTC CASSVGHQYEQYF TRBV5-1 . . TRBJ2-7
TGTGCTAGTGGTCCATCTCAGGGCGTCGGAAAGCTGTTTTTT CASGPSQGVGKLFF TRBV12-5 . . TRBJ2-2
TGTGCCAGCAGCGTAGGACAGGGTGGATTTTGGGGTTCACGTGGGGCCAACGTCCTGACTTTC CASSVGQGGFWGSRGANVLTF TRBV9 few TRBD1 TRBJ2-6
TGTGCCTGGGGGCGAGCTAATGACCGGTATTTT CAWGRANDRYF TRBV30 . . TRBJ2-3
TGTGCCAGCAGTGAAGGCTGGACAGGGTCGTACGAGCAGTACTTC CASSEGWTGSYEQYF TRBV6-1 few TRBD1 TRBJ2-7
TGTGCCAGCAGTGAGGGGACAGCTAACTATGGCTACACCTTC CASSEGTANYGYTF TRBV2 few TRBD1 TRBJ1-2
TGTGCCATCAGTGGACTAGCGGGCTATGGGGGCACAGATACGCAGTATTTT CAISGLAGYGGTDTQYF TRBV10-3 few TRBD2 TRBJ2-3
TGTGCCACCAGCGAGCAGGGGGGGAACACTGAAGCTTTCTTT CATSEQGGNTEAFF TRBV15 . TRBD1 TRBJ1-1
TGTGCCAGCAGCTTAGATTTCAGGGTTAATAATTCACCCCTCCACTTT CASSLDFRVNNSPLHF TRBV11-2 . . TRBJ1-6
TGTGCCACCAGCACGCCAGGGGCCGGTCTTAATGAAAAACTGTTTTTT CATSTPGAGLNEKLFF TRBV15 . . TRBJ1-4
TGTGCCAGCAGTTCAGGAGAGGGGGCTTCTGGAAACACCATATATTTT CASSSGEGASGNTIYF TRBV6-6 . TRBD1 TRBJ1-3
TGTGCCAGCTCACCACCTGGGGCTATGTTGTACAATGAGCAGTTCTTC CASSPPGAMLYNEQFF TRBV18 once . TRBJ2-1
TGTGCCAGCCTTGTCGCGAACACCGGGGAGCTGTTTTTT CASLVANTGELFF TRBV6-1 . . TRBJ2-2
TGTGCCAGCAGCAGCAGGGGACAGGGGCGCTACGAGCAGTACTTC CASSSRGQGRYEQYF TRBV7-9 many TRBD1 TRBJ2-7
TGTGCCACCAGCAGTGAACCGGGAGATCACCCTAATAGCAATCAGCCCCAGCATTTT CATSSEPGDHPNSNQPQHF TRBV15 . . TRBJ1-5
TGTGCCAGCAACGGGAAAACACTGAGCAATCAGCCCCAGCATTTT CASNGKTLSNQPQHF TRBV6-1 few . TRBJ1-5
TGTGCCAGCAGTTACATGAGCTCTGGAAACACCATATATTTT CASSYMSSGNTIYF TRBV6-5 . . TRBJ1-3
TGTGCCAGCAGTTTGGGGGAGGCGGGCACTGAAGCTTTCTTT CASSLGEAGTEAFF TRBV27 . . TRBJ1-1
TGTGCCAGCAGCTTAACCCTGGGGCACTCCTACGAGCAGTACTTC CASSLTLGHSYEQYF TRBV11-2 . . TRBJ2-7
TGCGCCAGCAGCTTGTCGACCCGGGATAGGTATAATTCACCCCTCCACTTT CASSLSTRDRYNSPLHF TRBV5-1 . . TRBJ1-6
TGTGCCAGCAGCGTGACAGGGGCTTACAAGACCCAGTACTTC CASSVTGAYKTQYF TRBV5-4 . TRBD1 TRBJ2-5
TGCGCCAGCAGCTTGGGGACAGGGAGGGTAACCTACGAGCAGTACTTC CASSLGTGRVTYEQYF TRBV5-1 few . TRBJ2-7
TGTGCCAGCAGTTCGCAACACCTGAACACTGAAGCTTTCTTT CASSSQHLNTEAFF TRBV27 . . TRBJ1-1
TGTGCCAGCAGCTTGAGACAGGGAGGTGGCTACACCTTC CASSLRQGGGYTF TRBV5-6 . TRBD1 TRBJ1-2
TGCGCCAGCAGCTTGAATCCAGGTCGGGGATACACCATATATTTT CASSLNPGRGYTIYF TRBV5-1 . . TRBJ1-3
TGCGCCAGCAGCTTGGCTCTTGGCATCGATGAGCAGTTCTTC CASSLALGIDEQFF TRBV5-1 once . TRBJ2-1
TGTGCCAGCAGTTACTCCTTGGGACAGAACAACTACGAGCAGTACTTC CASSYSLGQNNYEQYF TRBV6-5 . TRBD1 TRBJ2-7